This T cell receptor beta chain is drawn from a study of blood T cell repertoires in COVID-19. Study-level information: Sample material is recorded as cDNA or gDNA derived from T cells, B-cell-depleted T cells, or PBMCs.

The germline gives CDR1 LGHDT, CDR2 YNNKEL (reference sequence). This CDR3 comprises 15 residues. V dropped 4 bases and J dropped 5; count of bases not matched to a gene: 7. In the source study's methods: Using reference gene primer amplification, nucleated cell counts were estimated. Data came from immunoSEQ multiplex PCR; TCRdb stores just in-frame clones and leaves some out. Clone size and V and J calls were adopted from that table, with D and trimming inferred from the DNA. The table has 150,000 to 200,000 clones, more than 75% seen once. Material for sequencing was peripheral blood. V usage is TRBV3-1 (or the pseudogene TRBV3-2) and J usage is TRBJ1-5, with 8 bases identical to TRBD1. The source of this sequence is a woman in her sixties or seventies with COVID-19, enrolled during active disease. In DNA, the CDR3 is TGTGCCAGCAGCCGGGGGACAGGTCAGTATCAGCCCCAGCATTTT. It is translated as CASSRGTGQYQPQHF.